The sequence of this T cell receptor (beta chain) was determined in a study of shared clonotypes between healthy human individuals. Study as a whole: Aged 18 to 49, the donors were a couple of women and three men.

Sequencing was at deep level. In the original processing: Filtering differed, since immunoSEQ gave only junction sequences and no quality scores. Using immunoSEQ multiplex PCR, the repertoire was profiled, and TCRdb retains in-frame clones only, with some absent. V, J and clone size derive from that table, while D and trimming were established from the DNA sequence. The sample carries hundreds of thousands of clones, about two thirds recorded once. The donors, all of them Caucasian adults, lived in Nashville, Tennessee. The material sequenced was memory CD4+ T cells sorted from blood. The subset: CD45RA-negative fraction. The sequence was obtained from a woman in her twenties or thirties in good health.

CDR3 in amino acids: CSVAETSTTDTQYF. CDR3 nucleotide sequence: TGCAGCGTTGCGGAGACTAGCACCACAGATACGCAGTATTTT. V and J are TRBV29-1 and TRBJ2-3; TRBD2 matches 7 bases. CDR1 is SQVTM and CDR2 is ANQGSEA in the germline V gene. With 4 bases clipped from V and 2 bases from J, the junction kept 6 bases outside the gene matches. The CDR3 is made up of 14 amino acids.